The 27 T cell receptor beta chains reported below all come from one sample, sequenced in a study of cytomegalovirus exposure and HLA in healthy donors. The PCR had 60 Vbeta and 13 Jbeta primers. Produced via immunoSEQ multiplex PCR; TCRdb's table is partial and in-frame only. This repertoire shows around 130,000 clones, approximately 84% found once; its top ten account for roughly 1.5%. Sequenced input: PBMCs. These receptors were collected from a young woman in good health and CMV-seronegative.

This clone was seen a few times. Here the CDR3 reads CAWGGLGAGGPTDTQYF. The DNA for the CDR3 is TGTGCCTGGGGGGGACTTGGAGCGGGAGGGCCAACAGATACGCAGTATTTT. The J gene is TRBJ2-3, the V gene TRBV30, with 10 bases identical to TRBD2. Germline CDR1 is GTSNPN and CDR2 is SVGIG (reference sequence). The CDR3 consists of 17 residues. V dropped 5 bases and J dropped 3; count of bases not matched to a gene: 14. Variable domain in full (rest from reference TRBV30 and TRBJ2-3): SQTIHQWPATLVQPVGSPLSLECTVEGTSNPNLYWYRQAAGRGLQLLFYSVGIGQISSEVPQNLSASRPQDRQFILSSKKLLLSDSGFYLCAWGGLGAGGPTDTQYFGPGTRLTVL.

The CDR3 sequence is CASSDTGLGNEQFF. CDR3 nucleotide sequence: TGTGCCAGCAGTGACACCGGACTAGGCAATGAGCAGTTCTTC. The chain combines TRBV25-1 with TRBJ2-1; TRBD2 aligns across 7 bases. Losses at the gene ends were 3 bases for V and 6 bases for J; bases not matched to a gene: 5. CDR3 length: 14 residues. Germline CDR1 reads MGHDK; CDR2 reads SYGVNS.

This sequence joins TRBV29-1 and TRBJ2-7, with 7 bases aligning to TRBD2. The J segment lost 1 base and the V segment lost 8 bases, leaving 5 bases of the junction unmatched. Germline-derived CDR1 and CDR2 are SQVTM and ANQGSEA. CDR3 length equals 12 residues. CDR3 sequence reads: CSTRTRSYEQYF. In nucleotides, the CDR3 is TGCAGCACTAGGACTAGGTCCTACGAGCAGTACTTC.

The V and J genes are TRBV6-5 and TRBJ1-4; TRBD1 matches 9 bases. The V and J ends lost 6 bases and 8 bases, in that order; junction bases with no gene match: 7. There are 14 residues in the CDR3. Germline lookup yields CDR1 MNHEY and CDR2 SVGAGI. CDR3 sequence: CASSPGTGIEKLFF. CDR3 nucleotides: TGTGCCAGCAGCCCCGGGACAGGGATCGAAAAACTGTTTTTT.

The CDR3 sequence: CASSPPFGGLNTEAFF. In nucleotides, the CDR3 is TGTGCCAGCAGCCCTCCTTTTGGGGGCTTGAACACTGAAGCTTTCTTT. This chain uses TRBV14 with TRBJ1-1; D may be TRBD1 (6 bases). The CDR3 totals 16 residues. Trimming removed 4 bases from V and 0 bases from J, with 15 bases in between. The V gene's germline CDR1 is SGHDN and CDR2 FVKESK.

The chain combines TRBV4-2 with TRBJ2-3, with TRBD2 matching over 9 bases. Losses at the gene ends were 1 base for V and 0 bases for J; bases not matched to a gene: 5. Germline V gene sequence: CDR1 LGHNA, CDR2 YNFKEQ. The CDR3 is 17 residues long. This CDR3 reads CASSQATSGGSTDTQYF. CDR3 nucleotides: TGTGCCAGCAGCCAAGCTACAAGCGGGGGGAGCACAGATACGCAGTATTTT.

The chain couples TRBV11-1 to TRBJ2-7; TRBD2 agrees at 7 bases. The CDR3 has 18 amino acids. The germline V gene has CDR1 SGHAT and CDR2 FQDESV (reference sequence). With V trimmed by 5 bases and J by 6 bases, 22 bases remained unmatched. The CDR3 loop reads CASSQGNSAGVSPPEQYF. The CDR3 DNA reads TGTGCCAGCAGCCAGGGAAACTCGGCGGGAGTATCCCCCCCCGAGCAGTACTTC. Combining the CDR3 with reference TRBV11-1 and TRBJ2-7 gives the whole variable domain EAEVAQSPRYKITEKSQAVAFWCDPISGHATLYWYRQILGQGPELLVQFQDESVVDDSQLPKDRFSAERLKGVDSTLKIQPAELGDSAMYLCASSQGNSAGVSPPEQYFGPGTRLTVT.

A note on this clone: The final CDR3 position lacks the conserved phenylalanine or tryptophan, pointing to a likely read error. The V call is TRBV4-1, the J call TRBJ1-1; maybe TRBD1 (6 bases). Germline V gene sequence: CDR1 MGHRA, CDR2 YSYEKL. The CDR3 has 14 amino acids. V lost 3 bases and J 4 bases, leaving 12 bases between the germline ends. The CDR3 here is CASSHTTGRTEAFL. The CDR3 nucleotides are TGCGCCAGCAGCCACACAACAGGGCGCACTGAAGCTTTCTTG.

The V gene is TRBV7-2, the J gene TRBJ2-7; 8 positions agree with TRBD2. The ends lost 5 bases at V and 6 bases at J; junction bases unmatched: 15. The CDR3 spans 16 residues. Germline values: CDR1 SGHTA, CDR2 FQGNSA. The CDR3 sequence: CASSRTPTSGSTEQYF. The CDR3 region has the DNA TGTGCCAGCAGCCGAACCCCCACTAGCGGAAGCACCGAGCAGTACTTC. Together with reference TRBV7-2 and TRBJ2-7, the CDR3 gives the full variable domain: GAGVSQSPSNKVTEKGKDVELRCDPISGHTALYWYRQSLGQGLEFLIYFQGNSAPDKSGLPSDRFSAERTGGSVSTLTIQRTQQEDSAVYLCASSRTPTSGSTEQYFGPGTRLTVT.

The genes are TRBV5-1 and TRBJ1-2; 8 bases are a match to TRBD1. Germline values: CDR1 SGHRS, CDR2 YFSETQ. CDR3 size: 16 residues. J gave up 4 bases and V 1 base, and 9 bases lay outside the gene matches. The CDR3 region has the DNA TGCGCCAGCAGCTTGTCGATGGGACAGGCGGCCTATGGCTACACCTTC. Translated: CASSLSMGQAAYGYTF.

This chain links TRBV14 with TRBJ2-1; the D is unclear. Germline V CDR1 and CDR2: SGHDN, FVKESK. V was pared by 1 base and J by 6 bases, with 7 bases between. This CDR3 has 13 residues. CDR3 amino acids: CASSQGSSNEQFF. DNA for the CDR3: TGTGCCAGCAGCCAAGGGTCTAGCAATGAGCAGTTCTTC.

The chain uses TRBV7-9 and TRBJ2-2; 9 positions agree with TRBD2. Germline lookup yields CDR1 SEHNR and CDR2 FQNEAQ (reference sequence). V trimming: 3 bases; J trimming: 5 bases; junction bases outside the gene matches: 4. CDR3 length: 15 amino acids. The CDR3 region has the DNA TGTGCCAGCAGCTTGGCGGCGGGGGGGACCGGGGAGCTGTTTTTT. Amino acid sequence: CASSLAAGGTGELFF.

This clone has a handful of counts. This CDR3 is CSAGEGTYTEAFF. The CDR3 DNA is TGCAGCGCTGGAGAGGGGACTTACACTGAAGCTTTCTTT. The V gene is TRBV29-1, the J gene TRBJ1-1; perhaps TRBD1 as D (5 bases). Germline V gene lookup returns CDR1 SQVTM and CDR2 ANQGSEA. The CDR3 has 13 amino acids. Trimming left V 7 bases short and J 3 bases short, with 15 bases between.

The chain combines TRBV5-6 with TRBJ2-7, with 9 bases matching TRBD2. The CDR3 has 17 residues. V dropped 4 bases and J dropped 0; count of bases not matched to a gene: 11. Germline loops: CDR1 SGHDT, CDR2 YYEEEE. CDR3 DNA sequence: TGTGCCAGCAGCATCATGGGCGGGAGGGGGAGCTCCTACGAGCAGTACTTC. Protein product: CASSIMGGRGSSYEQYF.

As concerns this clone: Its ends do not fully match the called genes, so a read error is possible. The chain has TRBV5-1 and TRBJ2-6, with 12 bases aligning to TRBD2. Germline CDR1 reads SGHRS; CDR2 reads YFSETQ. This CDR3 has 23 residues. The CDR3 nucleotides read TGCGCCAACAGCCCACGACCCAGACTAGCGGGAGTTAATTCATGGTCTGGGGCCAACGTCCTGACTTTC. Protein: CANSPRPRLAGVNSWSGANVLTF.

The chain uses TRBV4-2 and TRBJ2-2; TRBD2 might be the D (6 bases). The germline V gene encodes CDR1 LGHNA and CDR2 YNFKEQ. The CDR3 is made up of 16 amino acids. V was pared by 0 bases and J by 7 bases, with 15 bases between. CDR3 loop: CASSQESGGNYGELFF. In DNA form, the CDR3 reads TGTGCCAGCAGCCAAGAGTCGGGCGGGAATTACGGGGAGCTGTTTTTT.

As regards this clone: Compared with germline, one end of the junction differs, possibly owing to a read error. The rearrangement uses TRBV29-1 and TRBJ2-4; 7 positions match TRBD1. The CDR3 length is 11 residues. Looked up from germline, CDR1 is SQVTM and CDR2 is ANQGSEA. CDR3 loop: CSGAPGTDKVF. The CDR3 DNA reads TGCAGCGGGGCGCCCGGGACAGATAAAGTTTTC.

This chain connects TRBV2 to TRBJ1-2; 7 bases match TRBD1. Germline trimming cut 1 base from V and 8 bases from J; bases unmatched to any gene: 7. Germline values: CDR1 SNHLY, CDR2 FYNNEI. This CDR3 is built from 14 residues. In DNA form, the CDR3 reads TGTGCCAGCAGTGAAGTCGGAGGGGGCGCGGGCTACACCTTC. Its translation: CASSEVGGGAGYTF.

Turning to this clone: At one end the junction does not follow the germline gene, possibly because of a read error. The V gene is TRBV18, the J gene TRBJ1-3; 7 positions match TRBD1. The CDR3 sequence is 15 residues long. Germline-derived CDR1 and CDR2 are KGHSH and LQKENI. Written as DNA, the CDR3 is TGTGCCAGCTCACCCGGGACAGACTCTGGAAACACCGTATATTTT. This codes for CASSPGTDSGNTVYF.

The J gene is TRBJ2-2, the V gene TRBV5-1, with TRBD1 identical over 7 bases. The junction had 5 bases not matched to a gene; V was cut back by 2 bases and J by 1 base. This CDR3 region has 16 residues. Per the germline V gene, CDR1 is SGHRS and CDR2 is YFSETQ. The CDR3 protein is CASSFTGTVNTGELFF. The DNA for the CDR3 is TGCGCCAGCAGCTTTACCGGGACAGTGAACACCGGGGAGCTGTTTTTT.

The chain combines TRBV20-1 with TRBJ2-1; TRBD1 is a possible D gene (5 bases). Germline CDR1 is DFQATT and CDR2 is SNEGSKA (reference sequence). CDR3 length: 11 amino acids. V lost 1 base and J 12 bases, leaving 10 bases between the germline ends. Here the CDR3 DNA reads TGCAGTGCTAGAGGCCCAGGGCGGCAGTTCTTC. It specifies CSARGPGRQFF.

This clone was seen only once. The V gene is TRBV4-2, the J gene TRBJ2-7; TRBD1 matches 9 bases. The CDR3 contains 15 residues. Germline lookup yields CDR1 LGHNA and CDR2 YNFKEQ. The J segment lost 7 bases and the V segment lost 1 base, leaving 8 bases of the junction unmatched. CDR3 DNA sequence: TGTGCCAGCAGCCAAGGCCTTAGGACAGGGGATGAGCAGTACTTC. It yields the protein CASSQGLRTGDEQYF.

The chain joins TRBV25-1 to TRBJ2-1, with D possibly matching TRBD2 (5 bases). Germline CDR1 and CDR2: MGHDK and SYGVNS. V lost 8 bases to trimming and J lost 9 bases, with 11 bases between them. This CDR3 is 11 amino acids long. The CDR3 loop is CASSRLSEQFF. The DNA for the CDR3 is TGTGCCAGCTCCCGACTAAGTGAGCAGTTCTTC.

This sequence joins TRBV5-4 and TRBJ2-7, with TRBD2 identical over 13 bases. Trimming took 4 bases from V and 2 from J; bases not matched to a gene: 6. CDR3 length equals 16 residues. Looked up from germline, CDR1 is SGHNT and CDR2 is YYREEE (reference sequence). CDR3 DNA: TGTGCCAGCAGCCCACGACTAGCGGGAGGCCCCTACGAGCAGTACTTC. It encodes CASSPRLAGGPYEQYF.

J is TRBJ2-2 and V is TRBV6-5; D remains unclear. Trimming removed 0 bases from V and 3 bases from J, with 8 bases in between. This CDR3 has 15 amino acids. Germline-derived CDR1 and CDR2 are MNHEY and SVGAGI. The chain's CDR3 is CASSYSRLDTGELFF. CDR3 nucleotides: TGTGCCAGCAGTTACTCTAGACTTGACACCGGGGAGCTGTTTTTT.

The chain employs TRBV29-1 and TRBJ1-1, with D unclear. The CDR3 is made up of 11 amino acids. V lost 0 bases to trimming and J lost 8 bases, with 7 bases between them. Germline-derived CDR1 and CDR2 are SQVTM and ANQGSEA. Written as DNA, the CDR3 is TGCAGCGTTGAAGAGACGGGGGAAGCTTTCTTT. This translates into CSVEETGEAFF.

The rearrangement joins TRBV7-2 to TRBJ2-2; D is uncertain. Trimming left V 1 base short and J 6 bases short, with 6 bases between. The CDR3 totals 13 residues. Germline CDR1 is SGHTA and CDR2 is FQGNSA. The CDR3 loop reads CASSLVLSGELFF. The CDR3 DNA reads as TGTGCCAGCAGCTTAGTTCTGTCCGGGGAGCTGTTTTTT.